A selection of T cell receptor beta chains follows, all from one sample in a study of cytomegalovirus exposure and HLA in healthy donors. Sequenced by immunoSEQ multiplex PCR; TCRdb stores in-frame clones only, minus some. The table has fewer than 200,000 clones, more than 65% seen once. Sequencing was done on a sample of PBMCs. All receptors derive from a woman aged 25 to 39 in good health and CMV-seronegative. Both conserved end residues are part of each CDR3. A D gene is named only where the DNA matches it firmly. For some rows the clone size is stated as once, few or many, or as a class when expanded; others skip it.

V gene: TRBV4-1
J gene: TRBJ1-2
D gene: NA
clone size: NA
CDR3 protein: CASSQESWGGRNYGYTF
CDR3 DNA: TGCGCCAGCAGCCAAGAGTCCTGGGGGGGCCGAAACTATGGCTACACCTTC

V gene: TRBV6-5
J gene: TRBJ2-2
D gene: NA
clone size: NA
CDR3 protein: CASSYLTRNTGELFF
CDR3 DNA: TGTGCCAGCAGTTACCTTACACGGAACACCGGGGAGCTGTTTTTT

V gene: TRBV28
J gene: TRBJ2-3
D gene: NA
clone size: NA
CDR3 protein: CASSLSGSTDTQYF
CDR3 DNA: TGTGCCAGCAGTTTAAGCGGGAGCACAGATACGCAGTATTTT

V gene: TRBV7-6
J gene: TRBJ1-3
D gene: NA
clone size: few
CDR3 protein: CASSLRGGDSGNTIYF
CDR3 DNA: TGTGCCAGCAGCTTACGAGGGGGGGACTCTGGAAACACCATATATTTT

V gene: TRBV5-1
J gene: TRBJ1-1
D gene: NA
clone size: NA
CDR3 protein: CASSPIVSGNTEAFF
CDR3 DNA: TGCGCCAGCAGCCCTATTGTTTCGGGGAACACTGAAGCTTTCTTT

V gene: TRBV4-3
J gene: TRBJ2-3
D gene: NA
clone size: NA
CDR3 protein: CASSLGSSSTDTQYF
CDR3 DNA: TGCGCCAGCAGCCTCGGGAGTTCTAGCACAGATACGCAGTATTTT

V gene: TRBV19
J gene: TRBJ2-2
D gene: TRBD2
clone size: NA
CDR3 protein: CASNSIAGRSGGELFF
CDR3 DNA: TGTGCCAGTAATTCAATAGCGGGGAGATCTGGCGGGGAGCTGTTTTTT

V gene: TRBV30
J gene: TRBJ2-1
D gene: TRBD2
clone size: NA
CDR3 protein: CAWSVPLAGGSYYNEQFF
CDR3 DNA: TGTGCCTGGAGTGTACCCCTAGCGGGAGGTTCTTACTACAATGAGCAGTTCTTC

V gene: TRBV21-1
J gene: TRBJ2-7
D gene: NA
clone size: once
CDR3 protein: CASSKAQGHEQYF
CDR3 DNA: TGTGCCAGCAGCAAAGCACAGGGTCACGAGCAGTACTTC

V gene: TRBV7-9
J gene: TRBJ2-3
D gene: TRBD2
clone size: NA
CDR3 protein: CASSLGTSGGTQYF
CDR3 DNA: TGTGCCAGCAGCTTAGGGACTAGCGGGGGTACGCAGTATTTT

V gene: TRBV5-1
J gene: TRBJ1-1
D gene: NA
clone size: NA
CDR3 protein: CASSLRFAGENTEAFF
CDR3 DNA: TGCGCCAGCAGCTTGAGGTTCGCAGGGGAGAACACTGAAGCTTTCTTT

V gene: TRBV25-1
J gene: TRBJ2-7
D gene: NA
clone size: NA
CDR3 protein: CASSEYLGDYEQYF
CDR3 DNA: TGTGCCAGCAGTGAATATCTAGGTGACTACGAGCAGTACTTC

V gene: TRBV27
J gene: TRBJ2-2
D gene: TRBD1
clone size: NA
CDR3 protein: CASRGQGRNTGELFF
CDR3 DNA: TGTGCCAGCCGTGGACAGGGTCGGAACACCGGGGAGCTGTTTTTT

V gene: TRBV5-1
J gene: TRBJ2-1
D gene: TRBD2
clone size: NA
CDR3 protein: CASSLAAGYNNEQFF
CDR3 DNA: TGCGCCAGCAGCTTGGCAGCGGGATATAACAATGAGCAGTTCTTC

V gene: TRBV6-6
J gene: TRBJ1-2
D gene: TRBD1
clone size: few
CDR3 protein: CASSRQGNGYTF
CDR3 DNA: TGTGCCAGCAGTCGACAGGGTAATGGCTACACCTTC

V gene: TRBV6-1
J gene: TRBJ2-7
D gene: NA
clone size: NA
CDR3 protein: CASSETISRIPTFEQYF
CDR3 DNA: TGTGCCAGCAGCGAAACGATAAGCCGCATCCCAACTTTCGAGCAGTACTTC

V gene: TRBV29-1
J gene: TRBJ1-3
D gene: NA
clone size: NA
CDR3 protein: CTGRRGDTIYF
CDR3 DNA: TGCACCGGACGGAGGGGTGACACCATATATTTT

V gene: TRBV6-1
J gene: TRBJ2-7
D gene: TRBD1
clone size: once
CDR3 protein: CASSALTGGSEQYF
CDR3 DNA: TGTGCCAGCAGTGCTCTGACAGGGGGGAGCGAGCAGTACTTC

V gene: TRBV9
J gene: TRBJ2-1
D gene: TRBD2
clone size: NA
CDR3 protein: CASSWTLAGGGNEQFF
CDR3 DNA: TGTGCCAGCAGCTGGACGCTAGCGGGAGGAGGCAATGAGCAGTTCTTC

V gene: TRBV4-1
J gene: TRBJ1-4
D gene: NA
clone size: NA
CDR3 protein: CASSRAREKLFF
CDR3 DNA: TGCGCCAGCAGCCGGGCCCGGGAAAAACTGTTTTTT

V gene: TRBV7-9
J gene: TRBJ2-2
D gene: TRBD1
clone size: NA
CDR3 protein: CASSLVGTVNTGELFF
CDR3 DNA: TGTGCCAGCAGCTTAGTTGGGACAGTGAACACCGGGGAGCTGTTTTTT

V gene: TRBV2
J gene: TRBJ1-1
D gene: NA
clone size: NA
CDR3 protein: CASRVDINTEAFF
CDR3 DNA: TGTGCCAGCAGGGTGGACATCAACACTGAAGCTTTCTTT

V gene: TRBV28
J gene: TRBJ2-7
D gene: TRBD2
clone size: NA
CDR3 protein: CASSLGLAGLSIYEQYF
CDR3 DNA: TGTGCCAGCAGTTTAGGGCTAGCGGGATTATCGATCTACGAGCAGTACTTC

V gene: TRBV6-5
J gene: TRBJ1-2
D gene: TRBD1
clone size: few
CDR3 protein: CASTTGWQGDGYTF
CDR3 DNA: TGTGCCAGCACCACGGGGTGGCAGGGGGATGGCTACACCTTC

V gene: TRBV9
J gene: TRBJ2-1
D gene: TRBD2
clone size: NA
CDR3 protein: CASSSAGREGNEQFF
CDR3 DNA: TGTGCCAGCAGCTCCGCCGGGCGGGAGGGCAATGAGCAGTTCTTC

V gene: TRBV6-5
J gene: TRBJ1-4
D gene: TRBD1
clone size: NA
CDR3 protein: CASSGGQVSNEKLFF
CDR3 DNA: TGTGCCAGCAGTGGCGGACAGGTCTCTAATGAAAAACTGTTTTTT

V gene: TRBV5-6
J gene: TRBJ1-3
D gene: TRBD1
clone size: NA
CDR3 protein: CASSLGPGGPKDTIYF
CDR3 DNA: TGTGCCAGCAGCTTGGGTCCAGGGGGCCCTAAGGACACCATATATTTT

V gene: TRBV29-1
J gene: TRBJ1-2
D gene: NA
clone size: NA
CDR3 protein: CSVEARSYGYTF
CDR3 DNA: TGCAGCGTTGAAGCCAGGTCCTATGGCTACACCTTC

V gene: TRBV6-6
J gene: TRBJ2-3
D gene: NA
clone size: few
CDR3 protein: CASRGNTDTQYF
CDR3 DNA: TGTGCCAGCCGGGGGAACACAGATACGCAGTATTTT

V gene: TRBV7-7
J gene: TRBJ2-7
D gene: TRBD1
clone size: NA
CDR3 protein: CASSPTGGTSEQYF
CDR3 DNA: TGTGCCAGCAGCCCGACAGGGGGAACGAGCGAGCAGTACTTC

V gene: TRBV19
J gene: TRBJ2-2
D gene: TRBD1
clone size: NA
CDR3 protein: CASSAPTGVGGGELFF
CDR3 DNA: TGTGCCAGTAGTGCCCCCACAGGGGTAGGAGGCGGGGAGCTGTTTTTT

V gene: TRBV27
J gene: TRBJ1-4
D gene: NA
clone size: NA
CDR3 protein: CASSFVRETEKLFF
CDR3 DNA: TGTGCCAGCAGTTTCGTTAGGGAGACTGAAAAACTGTTTTTT

V gene: TRBV29-1
J gene: TRBJ2-7
D gene: NA
clone size: NA
CDR3 protein: CSVGTSYGEQYF
CDR3 DNA: TGCAGCGTTGGGACATCATACGGGGAGCAGTACTTC

V gene: TRBV12-5
J gene: TRBJ1-6
D gene: NA
clone size: NA
CDR3 protein: CASGGGAGAENSPLHF
CDR3 DNA: TGTGCTAGTGGCGGGGGGGCCGGAGCCGAAAATTCACCCCTCCACTTT

V gene: TRBV5-1
J gene: TRBJ1-2
D gene: NA
clone size: NA
CDR3 protein: CASSLGSQNYGYTF
CDR3 DNA: TGCGCCAGCAGCTTGGGGTCTCAGAACTATGGCTACACCTTC

V gene: TRBV5-1
J gene: TRBJ1-2
D gene: NA
clone size: NA
CDR3 protein: CASRRDGLTNYGYTF
CDR3 DNA: TGCGCCAGCAGGCGGGACGGTCTAACTAACTATGGCTACACCTTC

V gene: TRBV27
J gene: TRBJ2-1
D gene: TRBD1
clone size: few
CDR3 protein: CASSIDRASYNEQFF
CDR3 DNA: TGTGCCAGCAGTATCGACAGGGCCTCCTACAATGAGCAGTTCTTC

V gene: TRBV18
J gene: TRBJ2-5
D gene: NA
clone size: NA
CDR3 protein: CASSPPSETQYF
CDR3 DNA: TGTGCCAGCTCACCACCGTCGGAGACCCAGTACTTC

V gene: TRBV7-3
J gene: TRBJ1-3
D gene: TRBD1
clone size: NA
CDR3 protein: CASSLTTGSGNTIYF
CDR3 DNA: TGTGCCAGCAGCTTAACGACAGGGTCTGGAAACACCATATATTTT

V gene: TRBV10-3
J gene: TRBJ2-7
D gene: TRBD2
clone size: NA
CDR3 protein: CAISGNSLAGASLF
CDR3 DNA: TGTGCCATCAGCGGAAACAGTTTAGCGGGAGCCTCCCTCTTC

V gene: TRBV10-3
J gene: TRBJ2-1
D gene: TRBD1
clone size: NA
CDR3 protein: CAISTRDRVGEQFF
CDR3 DNA: TGTGCCATCAGTACCCGGGACAGGGTTGGTGAGCAGTTCTTC